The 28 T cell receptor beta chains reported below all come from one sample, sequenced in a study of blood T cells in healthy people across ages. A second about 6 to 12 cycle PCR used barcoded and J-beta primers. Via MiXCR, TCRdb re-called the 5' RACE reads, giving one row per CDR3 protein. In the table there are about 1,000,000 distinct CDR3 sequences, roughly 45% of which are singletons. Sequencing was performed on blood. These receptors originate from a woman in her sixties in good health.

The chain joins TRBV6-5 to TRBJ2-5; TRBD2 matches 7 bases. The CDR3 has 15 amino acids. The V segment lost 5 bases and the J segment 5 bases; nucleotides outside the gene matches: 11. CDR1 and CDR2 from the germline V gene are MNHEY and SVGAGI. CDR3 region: CASSASGGRDETQYF. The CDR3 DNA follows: TGTGCCAGCAGTGCCAGTGGTGGGAGGGATGAGACCCAGTACTTC.

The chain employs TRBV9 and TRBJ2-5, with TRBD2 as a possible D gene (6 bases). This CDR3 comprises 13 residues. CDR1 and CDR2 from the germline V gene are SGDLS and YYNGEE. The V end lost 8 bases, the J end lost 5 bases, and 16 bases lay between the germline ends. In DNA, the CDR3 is TGTGCCAGTCTGCCTAGCGCGGGGGAGACCCAGTACTTC. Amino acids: CASLPSAGETQYF.

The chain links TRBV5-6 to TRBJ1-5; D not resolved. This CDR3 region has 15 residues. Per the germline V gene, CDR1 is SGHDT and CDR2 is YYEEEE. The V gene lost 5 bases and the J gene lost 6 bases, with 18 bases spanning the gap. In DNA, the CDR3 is TGTGCCAGCAGTCTCGGACTGGATAGCGGTCAGCCCCAGCATTTT. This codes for CASSLGLDSGQPQHF.

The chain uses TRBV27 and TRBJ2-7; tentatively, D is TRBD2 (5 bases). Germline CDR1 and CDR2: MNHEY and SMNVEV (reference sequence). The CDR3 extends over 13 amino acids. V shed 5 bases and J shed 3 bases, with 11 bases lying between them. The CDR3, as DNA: TGTGCCAGCAGTGCCATAGAGGGCTACGAGCAGTACTTC. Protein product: CASSAIEGYEQYF.

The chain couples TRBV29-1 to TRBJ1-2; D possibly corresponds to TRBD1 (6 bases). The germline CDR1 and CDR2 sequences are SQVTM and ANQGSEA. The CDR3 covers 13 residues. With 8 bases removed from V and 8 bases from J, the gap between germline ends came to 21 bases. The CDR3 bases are TGCAGCACCGACTCGGGGGCCTTAGGAGGCTACACCTTC. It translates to CSTDSGALGGYTF.

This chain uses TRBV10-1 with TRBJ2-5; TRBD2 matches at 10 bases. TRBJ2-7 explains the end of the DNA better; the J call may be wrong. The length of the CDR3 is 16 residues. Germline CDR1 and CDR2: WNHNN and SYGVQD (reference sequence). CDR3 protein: CASSEGLAGVGREQYF. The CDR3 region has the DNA TGCGCCAGCAGTGAGGGTCTAGCGGGAGTAGGTCGCGAGCAGTACTTC.

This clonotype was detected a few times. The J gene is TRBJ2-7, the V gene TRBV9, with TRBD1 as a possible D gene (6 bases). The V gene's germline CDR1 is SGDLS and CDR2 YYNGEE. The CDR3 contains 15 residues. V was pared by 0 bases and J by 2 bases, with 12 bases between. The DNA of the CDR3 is TGTGCCAGCAGCGTAGGGGGACATAGCACCTACGAGCAGTACTTC. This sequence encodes CASSVGGHSTYEQYF.

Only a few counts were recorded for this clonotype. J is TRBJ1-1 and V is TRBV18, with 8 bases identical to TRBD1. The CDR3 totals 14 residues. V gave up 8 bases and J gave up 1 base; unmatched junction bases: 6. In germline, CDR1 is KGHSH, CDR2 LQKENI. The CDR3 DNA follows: TGTGCCAGCAGCCGTGGACAGGGGAACACTGAAGCTTTCTTT. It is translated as CASSRGQGNTEAFF.

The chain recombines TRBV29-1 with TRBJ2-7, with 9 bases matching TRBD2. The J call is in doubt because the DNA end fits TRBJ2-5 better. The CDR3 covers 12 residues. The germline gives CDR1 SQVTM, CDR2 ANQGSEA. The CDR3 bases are TGCAGCGTTGGACTAGCGGAAGAGACCCAGTACTTC. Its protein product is CSVGLAEETQYF.

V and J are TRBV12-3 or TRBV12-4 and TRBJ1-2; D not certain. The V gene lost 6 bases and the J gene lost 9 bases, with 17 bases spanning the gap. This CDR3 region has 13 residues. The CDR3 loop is CASRPVGVGSYTF. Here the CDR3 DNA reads TGTGCCAGCAGGCCGGTGGGTGTTGGGAGCTACACCTTC.

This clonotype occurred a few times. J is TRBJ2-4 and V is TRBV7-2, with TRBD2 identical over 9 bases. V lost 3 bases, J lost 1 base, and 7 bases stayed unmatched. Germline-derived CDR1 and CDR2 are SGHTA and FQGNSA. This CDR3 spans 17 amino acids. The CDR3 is CASSLLAGSGAKNIQYF. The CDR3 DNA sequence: TGTGCCAGCAGCTTGCTAGCGGGGAGTGGGGCCAAAAACATTCAGTACTTC. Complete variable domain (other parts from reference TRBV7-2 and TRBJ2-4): GAGVSQSPSNKVTEKGKDVELRCDPISGHTALYWYRQSLGQGLEFLIYFQGNSAPDKSGLPSDRFSAERTGGSVSTLTIQRTQQEDSAVYLCASSLLAGSGAKNIQYFGAGTRLSVL.

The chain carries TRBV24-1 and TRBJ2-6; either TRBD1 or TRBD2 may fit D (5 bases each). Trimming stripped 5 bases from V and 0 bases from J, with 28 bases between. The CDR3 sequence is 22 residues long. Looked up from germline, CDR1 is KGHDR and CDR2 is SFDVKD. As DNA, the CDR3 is TGTGCCACCAGTGTTAAGAGGGGCATAAGCTCTGACTCGAACTCTGGGGCCAACGTCCTGACTTTC. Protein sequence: CATSVKRGISSDSNSGANVLTF.

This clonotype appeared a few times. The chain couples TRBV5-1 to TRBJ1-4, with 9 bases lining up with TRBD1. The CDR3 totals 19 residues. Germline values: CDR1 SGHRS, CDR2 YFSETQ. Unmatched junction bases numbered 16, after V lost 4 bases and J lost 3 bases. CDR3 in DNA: TGCGCCAGCAGCCCGGTCCCGGGACAGGGTAGGCGGGCTAATGAAAAACTGTTTTTT. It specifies CASSPVPGQGRRANEKLFF.

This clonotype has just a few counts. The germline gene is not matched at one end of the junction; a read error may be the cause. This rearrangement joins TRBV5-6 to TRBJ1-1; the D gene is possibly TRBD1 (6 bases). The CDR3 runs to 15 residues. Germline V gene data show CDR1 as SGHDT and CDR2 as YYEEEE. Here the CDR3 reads CANSPTGPVNTEAFF. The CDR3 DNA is TGTGCCAACAGCCCAACAGGGCCCGTGAACACTGAAGCTTTCTTT. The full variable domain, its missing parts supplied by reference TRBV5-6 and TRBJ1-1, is DAGVTQSPTHLIKTRGQQVTLRCSPKSGHDTVSWYQQALGQGPQFIFQYYEEEERQRGNFPDRFSGHQFPNYSSELNVNALLLGDSALYLCANSPTGPVNTEAFFGQGTRLTVV.

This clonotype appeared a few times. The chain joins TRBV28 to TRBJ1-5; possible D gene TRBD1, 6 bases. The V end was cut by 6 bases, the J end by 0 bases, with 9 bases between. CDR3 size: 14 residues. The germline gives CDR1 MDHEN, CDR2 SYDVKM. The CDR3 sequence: CASRTGYSNQPQHF. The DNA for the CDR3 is TGTGCCAGCAGAACAGGGTATAGCAATCAGCCCCAGCATTTT. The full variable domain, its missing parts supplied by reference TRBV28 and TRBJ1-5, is DVKVTQSSRYLVKRTGEKVFLECVQDMDHENMFWYRQDPGLGLRLIYFSYDVKMKEKGDIPEGYSVSREKKERFSLILESASTNQTSMYLCASRTGYSNQPQHFGDGTRLSIL.

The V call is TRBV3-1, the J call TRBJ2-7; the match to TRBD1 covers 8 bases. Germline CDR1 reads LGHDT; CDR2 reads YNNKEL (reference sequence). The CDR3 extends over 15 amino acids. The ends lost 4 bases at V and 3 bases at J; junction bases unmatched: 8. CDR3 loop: CASSPFRTGFYEQYF. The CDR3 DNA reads TGTGCCAGCAGCCCCTTCAGGACAGGGTTCTACGAGCAGTACTTC.

The CDR3 protein is CAISINGTSGTNEQFF. Here the CDR3 DNA reads TGTGCCATCAGTATTAATGGGACTAGCGGGACCAATGAGCAGTTCTTC. This sequence joins TRBV10-3 and TRBJ2-1; 13 bases are a match to TRBD2. The length of the CDR3 is 16 residues. The V segment lost 5 bases and the J segment 6 bases; nucleotides outside the gene matches: 7. Germline V lookup: CDR1 ENHRY, CDR2 SYGVKD.

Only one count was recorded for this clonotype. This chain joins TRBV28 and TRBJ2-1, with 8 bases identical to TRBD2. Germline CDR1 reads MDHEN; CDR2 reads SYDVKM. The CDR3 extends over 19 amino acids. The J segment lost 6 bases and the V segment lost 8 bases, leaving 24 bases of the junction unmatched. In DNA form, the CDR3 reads TGTGCCAGCGGCGGGGGGAACAGGCGTGGGTCCAAGCGCGGCAATGAGCAGTTCTTC. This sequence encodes CASGGGNRRGSKRGNEQFF.

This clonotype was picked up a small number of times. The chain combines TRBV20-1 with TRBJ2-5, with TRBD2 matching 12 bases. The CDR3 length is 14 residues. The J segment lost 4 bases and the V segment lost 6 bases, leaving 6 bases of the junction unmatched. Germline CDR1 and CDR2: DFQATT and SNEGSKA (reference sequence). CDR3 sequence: CSAKLAGGGETQYF. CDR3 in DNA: TGCAGTGCAAAACTAGCGGGAGGCGGAGAGACCCAGTACTTC.

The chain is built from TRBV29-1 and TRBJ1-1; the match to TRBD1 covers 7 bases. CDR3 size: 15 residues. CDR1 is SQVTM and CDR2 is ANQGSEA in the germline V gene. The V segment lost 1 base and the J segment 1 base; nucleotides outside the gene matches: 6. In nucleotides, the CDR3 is TGCAGCGTTGAAGCCCAGGGACAGAAGAACACTGAAGCTTTCTTT. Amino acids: CSVEAQGQKNTEAFF.

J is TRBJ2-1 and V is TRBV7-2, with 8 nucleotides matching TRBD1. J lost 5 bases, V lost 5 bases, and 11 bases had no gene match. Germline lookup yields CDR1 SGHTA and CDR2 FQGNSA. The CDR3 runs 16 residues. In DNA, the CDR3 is TGTGCCAGCAGCCGTTACGCCGGACAGGGTCACAATGAGCAGTTCTTC. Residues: CASSRYAGQGHNEQFF.

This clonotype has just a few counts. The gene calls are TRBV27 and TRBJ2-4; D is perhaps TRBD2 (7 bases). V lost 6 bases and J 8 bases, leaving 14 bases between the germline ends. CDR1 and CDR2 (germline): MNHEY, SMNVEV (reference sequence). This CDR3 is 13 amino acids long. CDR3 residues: CASRGGVQYIQYF. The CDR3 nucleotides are TGTGCCAGCAGAGGGGGGGTGCAGTACATTCAGTACTTC.

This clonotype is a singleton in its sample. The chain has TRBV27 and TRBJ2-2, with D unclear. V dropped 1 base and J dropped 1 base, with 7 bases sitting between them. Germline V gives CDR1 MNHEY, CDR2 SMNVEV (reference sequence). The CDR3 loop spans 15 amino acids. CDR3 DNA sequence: TGTGCCAGCAGTTTATATGGAATGAACACCGGGGAGCTGTTTTTT. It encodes CASSLYGMNTGELFF.

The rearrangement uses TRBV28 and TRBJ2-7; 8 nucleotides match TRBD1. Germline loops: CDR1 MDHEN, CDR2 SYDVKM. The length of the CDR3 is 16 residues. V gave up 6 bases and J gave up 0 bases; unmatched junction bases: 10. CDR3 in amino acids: CASRHRDRTNSYEQYF. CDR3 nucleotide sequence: TGTGCCAGCAGACACCGGGACAGGACGAACTCCTACGAGCAGTACTTC.

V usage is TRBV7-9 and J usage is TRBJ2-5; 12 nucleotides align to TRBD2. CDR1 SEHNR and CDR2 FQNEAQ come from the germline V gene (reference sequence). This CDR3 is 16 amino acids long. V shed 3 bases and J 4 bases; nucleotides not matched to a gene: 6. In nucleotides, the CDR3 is TGTGCCAGCAGCTTCCGGACTAGCGGGGAGATAGAGACCCAGTACTTC. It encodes CASSFRTSGEIETQYF.

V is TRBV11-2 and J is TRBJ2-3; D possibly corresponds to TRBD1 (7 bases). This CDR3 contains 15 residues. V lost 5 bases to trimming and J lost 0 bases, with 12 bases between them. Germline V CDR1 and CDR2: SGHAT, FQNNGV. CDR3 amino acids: CASSRGTASTDTQYF. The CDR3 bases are TGTGCCAGCAGCCGCGGGACAGCTAGCACAGATACGCAGTATTTT.

The CDR3 spells CASRSHTGTDQGETQYF. The CDR3 DNA reads as TGTGCCAGCAGGTCCCATACTGGGACAGACCAGGGGGAGACCCAGTACTTC. The chain has TRBV6-6 and TRBJ2-5; 7 bases map to TRBD1. Looked up from germline, CDR1 is MNHNY and CDR2 is SVGAGI (reference sequence). V lost 6 bases to trimming and J lost 5 bases; unmatched junction nucleotides: 18. The CDR3 loop spans 17 amino acids.

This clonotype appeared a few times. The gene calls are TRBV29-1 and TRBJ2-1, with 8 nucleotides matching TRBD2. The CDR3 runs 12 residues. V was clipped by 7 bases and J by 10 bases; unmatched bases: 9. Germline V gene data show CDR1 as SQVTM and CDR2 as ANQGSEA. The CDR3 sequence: CSALRAGVEQFF. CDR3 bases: TGCAGCGCCCTCCGAGCGGGAGTCGAGCAGTTCTTC.